Detailed here is one T cell receptor (beta chain). This entry comes from a study of blood T cell repertoires in COVID-19. V dropped 6 bases and J dropped 1 base, with 13 bases sitting between them. Germline assignment: CDR1 MNHEY and CDR2 SVGAGI. The length of the CDR3 is 15 residues. The table came from immunoSEQ multiplex PCR; TCRdb's copy has only in-frame clones and leaves some out. The sample consists of fewer than 300,000 clones, around 89% of them appearing once. The source is a man aged 55 to 70 who had recovered from COVID-19. Sequencing was done on a sample of peripheral blood. The rearrangement links TRBV6-5 to TRBJ1-5, with D maybe TRBD1 (5 bases). The CDR3 coding sequence is TGTGCCAGCAGATTACAGGATGGGAGCAATCAGCCCCAGCATTTT. This gives the protein CASRLQDGSNQPQHF.